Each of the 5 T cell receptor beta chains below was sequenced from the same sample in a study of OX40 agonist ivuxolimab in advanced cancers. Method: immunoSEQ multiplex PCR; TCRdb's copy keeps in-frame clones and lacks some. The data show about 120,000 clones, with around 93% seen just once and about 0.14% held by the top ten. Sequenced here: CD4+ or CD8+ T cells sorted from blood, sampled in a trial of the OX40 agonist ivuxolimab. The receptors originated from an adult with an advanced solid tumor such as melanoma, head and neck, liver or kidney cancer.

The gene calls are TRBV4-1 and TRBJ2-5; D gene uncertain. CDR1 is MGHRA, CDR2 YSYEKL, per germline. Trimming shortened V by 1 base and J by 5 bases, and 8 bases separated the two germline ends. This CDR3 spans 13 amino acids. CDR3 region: CASSQAARETQYF. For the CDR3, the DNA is TGCGCCAGCAGCCAAGCAGCTCGGGAGACCCAGTACTTC.

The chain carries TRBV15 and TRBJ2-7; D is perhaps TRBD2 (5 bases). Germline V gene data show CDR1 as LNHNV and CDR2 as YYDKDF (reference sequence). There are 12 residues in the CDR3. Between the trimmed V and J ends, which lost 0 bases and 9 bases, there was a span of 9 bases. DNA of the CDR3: TGTGCCACCAGCAGAGATCGACTACGGCAGTACTTC. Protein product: CATSRDRLRQYF.

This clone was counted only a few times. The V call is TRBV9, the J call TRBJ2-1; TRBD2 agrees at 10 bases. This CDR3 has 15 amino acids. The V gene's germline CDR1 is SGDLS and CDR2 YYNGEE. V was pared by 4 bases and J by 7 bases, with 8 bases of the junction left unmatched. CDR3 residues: CASSLPSGGGNEQFF. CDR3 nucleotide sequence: TGTGCCAGCAGCCTCCCTAGCGGGGGAGGAAATGAGCAGTTCTTC.

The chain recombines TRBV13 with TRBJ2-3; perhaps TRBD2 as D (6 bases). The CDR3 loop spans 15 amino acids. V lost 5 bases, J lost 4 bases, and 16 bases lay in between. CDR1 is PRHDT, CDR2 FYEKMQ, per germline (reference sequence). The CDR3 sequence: CASSRTRRDPDTQYF. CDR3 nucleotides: TGTGCCAGCAGCCGAACCCGGAGGGACCCAGATACGCAGTATTTT. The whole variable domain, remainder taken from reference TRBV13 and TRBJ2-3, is AAGVIQSPRHLIKEKRETATLKCYPIPRHDTVYWYQQGPGQDPQFLISFYEKMQSDKGSIPDRFSAQQFSDYHSELNMSSLELGDSALYFCASSRTRRDPDTQYFGPGTRLTVL.

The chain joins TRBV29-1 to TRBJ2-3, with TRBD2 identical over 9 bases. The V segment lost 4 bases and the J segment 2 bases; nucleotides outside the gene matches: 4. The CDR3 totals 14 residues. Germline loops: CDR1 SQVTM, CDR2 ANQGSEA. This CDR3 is CSVVLAGHTDTQYF. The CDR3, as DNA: TGCAGCGTTGTTCTAGCGGGACACACAGATACGCAGTATTTT.